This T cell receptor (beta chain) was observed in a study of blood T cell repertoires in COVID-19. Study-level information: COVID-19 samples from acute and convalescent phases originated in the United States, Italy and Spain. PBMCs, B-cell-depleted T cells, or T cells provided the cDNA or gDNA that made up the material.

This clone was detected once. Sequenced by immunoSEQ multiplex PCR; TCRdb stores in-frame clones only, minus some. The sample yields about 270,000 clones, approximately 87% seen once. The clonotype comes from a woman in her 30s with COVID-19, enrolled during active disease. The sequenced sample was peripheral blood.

This chain's CDR3 is CASRHPGTYEQYF. The CDR3 nucleotides read TGTGCCAGCAGACATCCCGGGACCTACGAGCAGTACTTC. The chain uses TRBV12-3 or TRBV12-4 and TRBJ2-7, with D perhaps TRBD2 (5 bases). V dropped 6 bases and J dropped 2 bases, with 11 bases sitting between them. The CDR3 spans 13 residues.